The 23 T cell receptor beta chains in this list originate from one sample, sequenced in a study of post-analysis software for immune sequencing data. cDNA libraries for TCR beta contained unique molecular identifiers. TCRdb re-called the PCR reads through MiXCR, storing one row per CDR3 protein. The table lists a few hundred thousand distinct CDR3 sequences, roughly 45% of them singletons. Antigens for these TCRs are unknown. Notes on the study in general: The study found TRBV5-6, TRBV5-1 and TRBV20-1 among roughly 5 TRBV segments more frequent in patients than controls.

The sample comprised blood. The receptors derive from a girl under 18 with multiple sclerosis.

The genes are TRBV20-1 and TRBJ2-4, with D tentatively TRBD1 (5 bases). The CDR3 extends over 14 amino acids. V was shortened by 0 bases and J by 8 bases, with 14 bases between the two germline ends. In germline, CDR1 is DFQATT, CDR2 SNEGSKA (reference sequence). The CDR3 sequence: CSARDAREKDIQYF. The CDR3 DNA follows: TGCAGTGCTAGAGACGCCAGGGAAAAAGACATTCAGTACTTC.

This chain joins TRBV2 and TRBJ2-7; 7 positions match TRBD1. The CDR3 loop spans 16 amino acids. With 7 bases clipped from V and 1 base from J, the junction kept 13 bases outside the gene matches. The V gene's germline CDR1 is SNHLY and CDR2 FYNNEI. Here the CDR3 reads CASTERGAGGSYEQYF. The CDR3 coding sequence is TGTGCCAGCACCGAAAGAGGGGCAGGGGGTTCCTACGAGCAGTACTTC.

V and J are TRBV7-2 and TRBJ2-3; tentatively, D is TRBD2 (6 bases). V shed 5 bases and J shed 1 base, with 13 bases lying between them. The CDR3 loop spans 15 amino acids. The germline V gene has CDR1 SGHTA and CDR2 FQGNSA. CDR3 region: CASSQLGGGTDTQYF. The CDR3 DNA sequence: TGTGCCAGCAGCCAACTAGGAGGGGGCACAGATACGCAGTATTTT.

The rearrangement links TRBV7-2 to TRBJ2-3; TRBD1 agrees at 8 bases. Germline V lookup: CDR1 SGHTA, CDR2 FQGNSA. V lost 6 bases, J lost 8 bases, and 10 bases stayed unmatched. The CDR3 has 14 residues. CDR3 nucleotides: TGTGCCAGCAGGCGACAGGGGACCGCCAGTACGCAGTATTTT. Protein product: CASRRQGTASTQYF.

In this sample, this clonotype turned up a few times. The chain joins TRBV10-3 to TRBJ2-1; TRBD1 agrees at 8 bases. This CDR3 spans 14 amino acids. Losses at the gene ends were 7 bases for V and 4 bases for J; bases not matched to a gene: 6. Germline-derived CDR1 and CDR2 are ENHRY and SYGVKD. The CDR3 nucleotides are TGTGCCATCACCGGGACAGGCTTATACAATGAGCAGTTCTTC. Protein sequence: CAITGTGLYNEQFF.

The chain couples TRBV9 to TRBJ2-1; 8 bases align to TRBD2. Germline loops: CDR1 SGDLS, CDR2 YYNGEE. With 2 bases clipped from V and 0 bases from J, the junction kept 7 bases outside the gene matches. CDR3 length: 17 amino acids. The CDR3 DNA follows: TGTGCCAGCAGCGTCTTCATACGGGAGGGCTCCTACAATGAGCAGTTCTTC. It codes for CASSVFIREGSYNEQFF.

V is TRBV4-2 and J is TRBJ2-1, with D possibly TRBD2 on 5 matching bases. The CDR3 has 15 residues. Germline values: CDR1 LGHNA, CDR2 YNFKEQ. V dropped 4 bases and J dropped 1 base, with 11 bases sitting between them. CDR3 protein: CASSLSGVSYNEQFF. The CDR3 nucleotides read TGTGCCAGCAGCCTCAGCGGAGTTTCCTACAATGAGCAGTTCTTC.

The V and J genes are TRBV12-3 or TRBV12-4 and TRBJ1-5; D perhaps matches TRBD1 (6 bases). Trimming cost V 3 bases and J 6 bases, with 15 bases left between them. There are 15 residues in the CDR3. The CDR3 protein is CASSFSGGSGQPQHF. The CDR3 nucleotides are TGTGCCAGCAGTTTTTCTGGGGGCTCAGGTCAGCCCCAGCATTTT.

This clonotype was picked up a small number of times. The V gene is TRBV5-1, the J gene TRBJ2-6, with no clear D. The CDR3 is 16 amino acids. CDR1 and CDR2 (germline): SGHRS, YFSETQ. Trimming cost V 0 bases and J 0 bases, with 7 bases left between them. The CDR3 region is CASSLGVSSGANVLTF. In DNA, the CDR3 is TGCGCCAGCAGCTTGGGAGTTAGCTCTGGGGCCAACGTCCTGACTTTC.

DNA for the CDR3: TGCGCCAGCAGAGGGGGGAGTAGCCCATTCCTTGAGCAGTTCTTC. As protein: CASRGGSSPFLEQFF. This chain links TRBV5-1 with TRBJ2-1; either TRBD1 or TRBD2 may fit D (6 bases each). Trimming pared 5 bases from V and 9 bases from J, leaving 21 bases between. The CDR3 extends over 15 amino acids. Germline lookup yields CDR1 SGHRS and CDR2 YFSETQ. Drawing the rest from reference TRBV5-1 and TRBJ2-1, the complete variable domain is KAGVTQTPRYLIKTRGQQVTLSCSPISGHRSVSWYQQTPGQGLQFLFEYFSETQRNKGNFPGRFSGRQFSNSRSEMNVSTLELGDSALYLCASRGGSSPFLEQFFGPGTRLTVL.

CDR3: CASSEPGTANYGYTF. In nucleotides, the CDR3 is TGTGCCAGCAGTGAGCCGGGGACAGCTAACTATGGCTACACCTTC. The V and J genes are TRBV25-1 and TRBJ1-2, with TRBD1 matching 7 bases. Germline loops: CDR1 MGHDK, CDR2 SYGVNS. The CDR3 loop spans 15 amino acids. V was pared by 3 bases and J by 0 bases, with 4 bases of the junction left unmatched.

As to this clonotype: Without the conserved terminal phenylalanine or tryptophan, this CDR3 likely stems from a read error. It is unclear where the CDR3 begins or ends on the DNA, so no DNA is shown, and the CDR3 is as TCRdb lists it. The J gene is TRBJ2-3, the V gene TRBV29-1; the table's D call, TRBD1, was not checked against the DNA. Germline lookup yields CDR1 SQVTM and CDR2 ANQGSEA. The CDR3 comprises 12 residues, both ends counted. This chain's CDR3 is CSVSRRTGNEYL.

The chain recombines TRBV5-1 with TRBJ2-7, with D perhaps TRBD2 (5 bases). In germline, CDR1 is SGHRS, CDR2 YFSETQ. Trimming shortened V by 1 base and J by 4 bases, and 12 bases separated the two germline ends. This CDR3 comprises 14 residues. CDR3 sequence (DNA): TGCGCCAGCAGCTTGTATTACAGCGGATACGAGCAGTACTTC. Protein product: CASSLYYSGYEQYF.

The chain couples TRBV29-1 to TRBJ2-5; 14 positions match TRBD2. Per the germline V gene, CDR1 is SQVTM and CDR2 is ANQGSEA. Unmatched junction bases numbered 9, after V lost 7 bases and J lost 5 bases. The CDR3 contains 15 residues. In DNA, the CDR3 is TGCAGCGCTGACGGGACTAGCGGGAGCATGGAGACCCAGTACTTC. Translated: CSADGTSGSMETQYF.

The V call is TRBV11-2, the J call TRBJ2-4, with 7 bases that match TRBD2. Germline V gene data show CDR1 as SGHAT and CDR2 as FQNNGV. This CDR3 comprises 15 residues. J gave up 6 bases and V 0 bases, and 5 bases lay outside the gene matches. CDR3 protein: CASSLEAGWRNIQYF. CDR3 coding DNA: TGTGCCAGCAGCTTAGAAGCGGGATGGAGAAACATTCAGTACTTC. The full variable domain, rest sourced from reference TRBV11-2 and TRBJ2-4, is EAGVAQSPRYKIIEKRQSVAFWCNPISGHATLYWYQQILGQGPKLLIQFQNNGVVDDSQLPKDRFSAERLKGVDSTLKIQPAKLEDSAVYLCASSLEAGWRNIQYFGAGTRLSVL.

The chain joins TRBV20-1 to TRBJ2-7, with D perhaps matching TRBD2 (5 bases). The CDR3 loop spans 15 amino acids. Germline CDR1 DFQATT, CDR2 SNEGSKA (reference sequence). V shed 0 bases and J shed 1 base, with 13 bases lying between them. CDR3 residues: CSARDVTIFSYEQYF. CDR3 in DNA: TGCAGTGCTAGAGATGTGACTATCTTTTCCTACGAGCAGTACTTC.

This clonotype has more than one count but fewer than ten. The CDR3: CAISGQGANEQFF. Here the CDR3 DNA reads TGTGCCATCAGCGGACAGGGAGCCAATGAGCAGTTCTTC. This rearrangement joins TRBV10-3 to TRBJ2-1; 8 bases are a match to TRBD1. CDR1 and CDR2 (germline): ENHRY, SYGVKD. The CDR3 totals 13 residues. V lost 6 bases, J lost 6 bases, and 4 bases stayed unmatched.

J is TRBJ1-1 and V is TRBV29-1, with D tentatively TRBD1 (6 bases). CDR1 is SQVTM and CDR2 is ANQGSEA in the germline V gene. This CDR3 is 11 amino acids long. V lost 4 bases, J lost 11 bases, and 14 bases lay in between. The CDR3 nucleotides are TGCAGCGTTGTTCGCTCCCAGGGGGCTTTCTTT. Amino acids: CSVVRSQGAFF.

V is TRBV12-3 or TRBV12-4 and J is TRBJ2-5; TRBD1 or TRBD2 may be the D gene (5 bases each). The J call could be wrong; TRBJ2-7 is a better fit for the DNA end. The CDR3 runs 15 residues. The CDR3 region is CASSFPGRRDYEQYF. The DNA for the CDR3 is TGTGCCAGCAGTTTTCCGGGACGGAGAGACTACGAGCAGTACTTC.

The chain joins TRBV19 to TRBJ2-7; 7 nucleotides match TRBD1. In germline, CDR1 is LNHDA, CDR2 SQIVND (reference sequence). The CDR3 has 15 amino acids. V shed 5 bases, J shed 3 bases, and the junction held 10 bases outside the gene matches. CDR3: CASSSTGTADYEQYF. CDR3 coding DNA: TGTGCCAGTAGTTCGACCGGGACAGCTGACTACGAGCAGTACTTC.

The chain joins TRBV7-9 to TRBJ2-1, with 7 bases aligning to TRBD2. The CDR3 is 18 amino acids. J lost 3 bases, V lost 4 bases, and 15 bases had no gene match. Germline-derived CDR1 and CDR2 are SEHNR and FQNEAQ (reference sequence). The CDR3 DNA sequence: TGTGCCAGCAGCTACGGCTTTGCGGGAGAGCGCCTCTACAATGAGCAGTTCTTC. Translating gives CASSYGFAGERLYNEQFF.

This clonotype was observed a handful of times. The chain links TRBV5-1 to TRBJ2-5; perhaps TRBD1 as D (6 bases). CDR3 size: 16 residues. Germline assignment: CDR1 SGHRS and CDR2 YFSETQ. The V and J ends lost 2 bases and 2 bases respectively, with 16 bases between them. CDR3 coding DNA: TGCGCCAGCAGCTTAGATACAGGGACCGGTCAAGAGACCCAGTACTTC. It encodes CASSLDTGTGQETQYF.

This clonotype was counted only a few times. The genes are TRBV29-1 and TRBJ2-7; 7 bases map to TRBD2. Trimming at V came to 5 bases and at J to 3 bases, leaving 7 bases not matched to a gene. This CDR3 spans 13 amino acids. Germline V gene sequence: CDR1 SQVTM, CDR2 ANQGSEA. The CDR3, as DNA: TGCAGCGTTACGAGGCGGGAGAACTACGAGCAGTACTTC. Translating it yields CSVTRRENYEQYF.